One sample yielded the 31 T cell receptor beta chains listed below, sequenced in a study of CD8 T cells in Susac syndrome. Reverse transcription of about 0.45 to 1 ug RNA was performed with random hexamers. TCRdb reprocessed the immunoSEQ multiplex PCR reads with MiXCR, giving one entry per CDR3 protein. This sample has some 110,000 distinct CDR3 sequences; more than 85% occur once, and the top ten carry about 0.09%. The sample was CD4+ T cells from PBMCs. These receptor sequences come from a human donor with multiple sclerosis.

The rearrangement joins TRBV28 to TRBJ2-5, with TRBD2 matching 10 bases. CDR3 length: 15 residues. V was pared by 6 bases and J by 4 bases, with 8 bases of the junction left unmatched. CDR1 MDHEN and CDR2 SYDVKM come from the germline V gene. The CDR3 loop reads CASSLGTSVVETQYF. The CDR3 DNA follows: TGTGCCAGCAGCTTGGGGACTAGCGTGGTAGAGACCCAGTACTTC.

The rearrangement uses TRBV12-3 or TRBV12-4 and TRBJ2-2, with D perhaps matching TRBD1 (7 bases). V was cut by 1 base and J by 1 base, with 10 bases left in between. This CDR3 comprises 16 residues. CDR3 amino acids: CASSLDRGLNTGELFF. The CDR3 nucleotides are TGTGCCAGCAGTTTAGACAGGGGACTGAACACCGGGGAGCTGTTTTTT.

The V gene is TRBV11-2, the J gene TRBJ2-2, with D perhaps TRBD1 or TRBD2 (5 bases each). The CDR3 spans 13 residues. CDR1 and CDR2 (germline): SGHAT, FQNNGV. The V and J ends lost 4 bases and 8 bases respectively, with 11 bases between them. The CDR3 is CASSWGTSGELFF. In nucleotides, the CDR3 is TGTGCCAGCAGCTGGGGGACGTCGGGGGAGCTGTTTTTT.

The V gene is TRBV30, the J gene TRBJ1-2; TRBD1 matches at 8 bases. This CDR3 comprises 14 residues. Germline V lookup: CDR1 GTSNPN, CDR2 SVGIG (reference sequence). J gave up 2 bases and V 2 bases, and 4 bases lay outside the gene matches. The CDR3 region is CAWSLPGGNYGYTF. The CDR3 nucleotides read TGTGCCTGGAGTCTACCAGGGGGCAACTATGGCTACACCTTC.

The chain combines TRBV5-1 with TRBJ2-6; tentatively, D is TRBD1 (5 bases). V lost 0 bases and J 3 bases, leaving 10 bases between the germline ends. From germline, CDR1 is SGHRS and CDR2 YFSETQ. This CDR3 has 16 amino acids. The CDR3 DNA reads TGCGCCAGCAGCTTGGGGACATCCCTTGGGGCCAACGTCCTGACTTTC. Translating it yields CASSLGTSLGANVLTF.

This clonotype showed up just once. This chain uses TRBV7-2 with TRBJ2-5, with D tentatively TRBD1 (6 bases). CDR3 length: 16 residues. V lost 2 bases and J 5 bases, leaving 18 bases between the germline ends. The germline V gene encodes CDR1 SGHTA and CDR2 FQGNSA. In DNA form, the CDR3 reads TGTGCCAGCAGCTTATATCCACAGGGCGAAGGGGAGACCCAGTACTTC. This translates into CASSLYPQGEGETQYF.

The CDR3 here is CASSLLGQGAMDEQFF. The CDR3 nucleotides read TGCGCCAGCAGCTTGCTGGGGCAGGGGGCAATGGATGAGCAGTTCTTC. J is TRBJ2-1 and V is TRBV5-1; 8 bases are a match to TRBD1. Germline assignment: CDR1 SGHRS and CDR2 YFSETQ. Unmatched junction bases numbered 11, after V lost 1 base and J lost 8 bases. The CDR3 covers 16 residues.

The chain employs TRBV4-2 and TRBJ1-6; tentatively, D is TRBD1 (5 bases). Trimming removed 4 bases from V and 7 bases from J, with 14 bases in between. The length of the CDR3 is 15 residues. Germline V lookup: CDR1 LGHNA, CDR2 YNFKEQ. This chain's CDR3 is CASSLDISSNSPLHF. The DNA of the CDR3 is TGTGCCAGCAGCCTGGACATCTCCTCGAATTCACCCCTCCACTTT.

V and J are TRBV20-1 and TRBJ1-2, with unresolved D. Germline V gene data show CDR1 as DFQATT and CDR2 as SNEGSKA (reference sequence). The ends were cut back, 0 bases at V and 0 bases at J, with 11 bases in the middle. The length of the CDR3 is 15 residues. This chain's CDR3 is CSARDYGRPNYGYTF. The CDR3 DNA sequence: TGCAGTGCTAGAGATTATGGCAGGCCTAACTATGGCTACACCTTC.

J is TRBJ1-1 and V is TRBV5-6; D is unresolved. Germline V CDR1 and CDR2: SGHDT, YYEEEE. The CDR3 contains 13 residues. Trimming took 1 base from V and 3 from J, leaving 7 bases between them. CDR3 coding DNA: TGTGCCAGCAGCTTGACCTCCGACACTGAAGCTTTCTTT. Translating gives CASSLTSDTEAFF.

This rearrangement joins TRBV15 to TRBJ1-4, with 9 positions matching TRBD1. The germline V gene has CDR1 LNHNV and CDR2 YYDKDF (reference sequence). This CDR3 has 16 residues. The V segment lost 3 bases and the J segment 7 bases; nucleotides outside the gene matches: 9. The CDR3 reads CATSRSDRGYVEKLFF. The CDR3 DNA is TGTGCCACCAGCAGGTCGGACAGGGGTTATGTTGAAAAACTGTTTTTT.

This chain uses TRBV19 with TRBJ2-6; D may be TRBD2 (6 bases). Trimming took off 5 bases at V and 2 bases at J, with 7 bases between the two ends. The CDR3 spans 14 residues. Germline V gene lookup returns CDR1 LNHDA and CDR2 SQIVND (reference sequence). The CDR3 spells CASSQRAGANVLTF. The CDR3 region has the DNA TGTGCCAGTAGTCAGCGGGCTGGGGCCAACGTCCTGACTTTC. Complete variable domain (other parts from reference TRBV19 and TRBJ2-6): DGGITQSPKYLFRKEGQNVTLSCEQNLNHDAMYWYRQDPGQGLRLIYYSQIVNDFQKGDIAEGYSVSREKKESFPLTVTSAQKNPTAFYLCASSQRAGANVLTFGAGSRLTVL.

The V gene is TRBV5-6, the J gene TRBJ2-5; tentative D call: TRBD2 (6 bases). Germline V gives CDR1 SGHDT, CDR2 YYEEEE. The CDR3 contains 16 residues. The V gene lost 6 bases and the J gene lost 2 bases, with 20 bases spanning the gap. This CDR3 is CASNRRDSGLQETQYF. The CDR3 DNA follows: TGTGCCAGCAACCGACGGGATAGCGGTTTACAAGAGACCCAGTACTTC.

The chain uses TRBV20-1 and TRBJ1-5, with 7 positions matching TRBD1. CDR1 and CDR2 from the germline V gene are DFQATT and SNEGSKA (reference sequence). The CDR3 sequence is 12 residues long. With V trimmed by 1 base and J by 7 bases, 1 base remained unmatched. The CDR3 spells CSARGGGQPQHF. CDR3 DNA sequence: TGCAGTGCTAGAGGAGGGGGCCAGCCCCAGCATTTT.

The genes are TRBV12-5 and TRBJ2-5; D assignment may be TRBD1 or TRBD2 (7 bases each). The CDR3 is 19 residues long. CDR1 and CDR2 from the germline V gene are LGHNT and FRNRAP. Trimming left V 0 bases short and J 2 bases short, with 22 bases between. This chain's CDR3 is CASGLVLFGRGRPQETQYF. The DNA of the CDR3 is TGTGCTAGTGGTTTGGTACTCTTTGGGAGGGGGCGACCACAAGAGACCCAGTACTTC.

The chain uses TRBV5-1 and TRBJ2-2; weak D call: TRBD2 (5 bases). The CDR3 is 13 amino acids. V lost 2 bases and J 5 bases, leaving 7 bases between the germline ends. Germline CDR1 reads SGHRS; CDR2 reads YFSETQ. CDR3 DNA sequence: TGCGCCAGCAGCTTCAGCGGAACCGGGGAGCTGTTTTTT. It codes for CASSFSGTGELFF. Looking up the rest from reference TRBV5-1 and TRBJ2-2 gives the full variable domain: KAGVTQTPRYLIKTRGQQVTLSCSPISGHRSVSWYQQTPGQGLQFLFEYFSETQRNKGNFPGRFSGRQFSNSRSEMNVSTLELGDSALYLCASSFSGTGELFFGEGSRLTVL.

The rearrangement joins TRBV20-1 to TRBJ1-6; 7 bases are a match to TRBD1. Germline CDR1 and CDR2: DFQATT and SNEGSKA (reference sequence). The length of the CDR3 is 13 residues. V shed 6 bases, J shed 7 bases, and the junction held 6 bases outside the gene matches. The CDR3 reads CSATSDRNSPLHF. As DNA, the CDR3 is TGCAGTGCCACCTCGGACAGGAATTCACCCCTCCACTTT.

V and J are TRBV9 and TRBJ2-4; 9 bases fit TRBD1. The CDR3 runs 15 residues. CDR1 is SGDLS, CDR2 YYNGEE, per germline. Trimming at V came to 0 bases and at J to 8 bases, leaving 6 bases not matched to a gene. The CDR3, as DNA: TGTGCCAGCAGCGTAGCCGGGACAGGGTATTACATTCAGTACTTC. Residues: CASSVAGTGYYIQYF.

V and J are TRBV20-1 and TRBJ2-2; TRBD1 might be the D (6 bases). CDR1 DFQATT and CDR2 SNEGSKA come from the germline V gene (reference sequence). The CDR3 is made up of 14 amino acids. V lost 3 bases and J lost 1, with 9 bases in between. CDR3 amino acids: CSARVQGNTGELFF. Here the CDR3 DNA reads TGCAGTGCTAGGGTACAGGGGAACACCGGGGAGCTGTTTTTT.

The chain combines TRBV3-1 with TRBJ2-1; TRBD2 matches 11 bases. This CDR3 is 19 amino acids long. CDR1 and CDR2 (germline): LGHDT, YNNKEL (reference sequence). The V gene end was trimmed by 4 bases and the J gene end by 3 bases; junction bases not matched to a gene: 14. CDR3 DNA: TGTGCCAGCAGCCCCTCCGAGCTAGCGGGGGGCCTCATCTACAATGAGCAGTTCTTC. Its translation is CASSPSELAGGLIYNEQFF.

This chain joins TRBV6-2 or TRBV6-3 and TRBJ2-5; the match to TRBD2 covers 13 bases. The CDR3 is made up of 16 amino acids. Germline values: CDR1 MNHEY, CDR2 SVGEGT. Unmatched junction bases numbered 6, after V lost 6 bases and J lost 2 bases. The CDR3 DNA sequence: TGTGCCAGCAGGAGACTAGCGGGGGGCTCTCAAGAGACCCAGTACTTC. Translation gives CASRRLAGGSQETQYF.

The V gene is TRBV3-1, the J gene TRBJ1-2, with 8 bases aligning to TRBD1. Trimming cost V 4 bases and J 8 bases; bases outside gene matches: 9. CDR3 size: 14 residues. The germline V gene encodes CDR1 LGHDT and CDR2 YNNKEL (reference sequence). In DNA, the CDR3 is TGTGCCAGCAGCCCCCTAGACAGGGGCCAGGGCTACACCTTC. Its protein product is CASSPLDRGQGYTF.

V is TRBV7-2 and J is TRBJ1-2, with TRBD1 matching 9 bases. Trimming cost V 4 bases and J 8 bases; bases outside gene matches: 5. CDR1 and CDR2 from the germline V gene are SGHTA and FQGNSA. The CDR3 totals 13 residues. CDR3 DNA sequence: TGTGCCAGCAGCTCCAGGACAGGGGAGGGCTACACCTTC. As protein: CASSSRTGEGYTF.

V and J are TRBV30 and TRBJ1-6; D remains ambiguous. This CDR3 comprises 16 residues. Germline loops: CDR1 GTSNPN, CDR2 SVGIG (reference sequence). The V end lost 1 base, the J end lost 2 bases, and 12 bases lay between the germline ends. This CDR3 is CAWSAQGDPYNSPLHF. CDR3 sequence (DNA): TGTGCCTGGAGTGCCCAAGGCGATCCCTATAATTCACCCCTCCACTTT.

The chain combines TRBV20-1 with TRBJ2-3; TRBD1 matches 9 bases. Looked up from germline, CDR1 is DFQATT and CDR2 is SNEGSKA (reference sequence). The J segment lost 8 bases and the V segment lost 3 bases, leaving 3 bases of the junction unmatched. This CDR3 region has 12 residues. CDR3: CSARDRGVTQYF. As DNA, the CDR3 is TGCAGTGCTAGGGACAGGGGCGTTACGCAGTATTTT.

This chain joins TRBV18 and TRBJ2-7, with D perhaps matching TRBD1 (6 bases). The CDR3 extends over 15 amino acids. Germline V gene lookup returns CDR1 KGHSH and CDR2 LQKENI. Trimming stripped 3 bases from V and 5 bases from J, with 17 bases between. In DNA, the CDR3 is TGTGCCAGCTCACCTCGTGGGGGCCCGGTGGACGAGCAGTACTTC. Encoded protein: CASSPRGGPVDEQYF.

This clonotype occurred once. In nucleotides, the CDR3 is TGCGCCAGCAGCTTGGCATTAGCGGGGGGCTACAATGAGCAGTTCTTC. Translated, it gives CASSLALAGGYNEQFF. This sequence joins TRBV5-1 and TRBJ2-1; 10 bases match TRBD2. The CDR3 totals 16 residues. CDR1 SGHRS and CDR2 YFSETQ come from the germline V gene. Trimming removed 0 bases from V and 3 bases from J; junction bases left unmatched: 3. Full variable domain (rest looked up from reference TRBV5-1 and TRBJ2-1): KAGVTQTPRYLIKTRGQQVTLSCSPISGHRSVSWYQQTPGQGLQFLFEYFSETQRNKGNFPGRFSGRQFSNSRSEMNVSTLELGDSALYLCASSLALAGGYNEQFFGPGTRLTVL.

The chain couples TRBV12-5 to TRBJ2-1; TRBD1 matches 12 bases. This CDR3 is 16 amino acids long. The trim removed 6 bases at V and 2 bases at J, leaving 5 bases unmatched. The germline CDR1 and CDR2 sequences are LGHNT and FRNRAP. The CDR3 loop reads CASGRDRGPAYNEQFF. The CDR3 DNA follows: TGTGCTAGTGGCCGGGACAGGGGGCCAGCCTACAATGAGCAGTTCTTC. Using reference TRBV12-5 and TRBJ2-1 for the parts outside the CDR3, the full variable domain is DARVTQTPRHKVTEMGQEVTMRCQPILGHNTVFWYRQTMMQGLELLAYFRNRAPLDDSGMPKDRFSAEMPDATLATLKIQPSEPRDSAVYFCASGRDRGPAYNEQFFGPGTRLTVL.

The genes are TRBV30 and TRBJ1-2; 10 bases are a match to TRBD1. This CDR3 is 16 amino acids long. V was clipped by 3 bases and J by 4 bases; unmatched bases: 11. Germline-derived CDR1 and CDR2 are GTSNPN and SVGIG (reference sequence). As DNA, the CDR3 is TGTGCCTGGAGGCCAAGACAGGGGGCAATCAGCTATGGCTACACCTTC. As protein: CAWRPRQGAISYGYTF.

The genes are TRBV12-3 or TRBV12-4 and TRBJ1-2; TRBD1 might be the D (5 bases). Trimming removed 3 bases from V and 2 bases from J, with 10 bases in between. The CDR3 has 14 amino acids. The CDR3 nucleotides are TGTGCCAGCAGTTTGCGGGGGGTGAACTATGGCTACACCTTC. This sequence encodes CASSLRGVNYGYTF.

This clonotype was recorded only once. The chain recombines TRBV20-1 with TRBJ2-7; D remains ambiguous. Trimming pared 4 bases from V and 2 bases from J, leaving 6 bases between. The CDR3 has 11 amino acids. Germline loops: CDR1 DFQATT, CDR2 SNEGSKA (reference sequence). The CDR3, as DNA: TGCAGTGCTAAGACAACCTACGAGCAGTACTTC. It yields the protein CSAKTTYEQYF.